This T cell receptor beta chain was profiled in a study of tumor-infiltrating lymphocytes in primary liver carcinoma. About the study: Each sample had roughly 3.5 to 7.5 million productive TCRbeta reads regardless of tissue type. Study-wide findings and caveats: The bulk unsorted samples meant that CD4+ and CD8+ repertoires went uncompared. Tumor-blood pairs (like tumor-adjacent pairs) overlapped less than tumor region pairs did.

Germline CDR1 SGHAT, CDR2 FQNNGV. The CDR3 has 16 amino acids. V gave up 1 base and J gave up 7 bases, with 19 bases separating them. Production of TCR beta cDNA used around 0.45 ug total RNA together with a constant-region primer. Amplification in three nested multiplex PCR rounds with slightly modified ARM-PCR gave rise to TCR beta libraries. Primers for the first two PCR rounds were TRBV1-TRBV30 forward primers and a C-beta reverse primer (roughly 9 cycles per round). TCRdb used MiXCR to reprocess the multiplex PCR reads, holding one entry per CDR3 protein. The sample contains fewer than 350,000 distinct CDR3 sequences, 65% of which appear only once. Unsorted whole blood yielded the blood RNA, and germline DNA was also extracted. As for this clonotype: Its antigen is not identified.

The sample comprised peripheral blood. The V gene is TRBV11-2, the J gene TRBJ1-2; D is unclear. This sequence originates from a man aged 35-49 years with primary liver carcinoma and hepatitis B virus infection. CDR3 nucleotides: TGTGCCAGCAGCTTAGGGCTGAACACCGGATACTGTGGCTACACCTTC. This translates into CASSLGLNTGYCGYTF.